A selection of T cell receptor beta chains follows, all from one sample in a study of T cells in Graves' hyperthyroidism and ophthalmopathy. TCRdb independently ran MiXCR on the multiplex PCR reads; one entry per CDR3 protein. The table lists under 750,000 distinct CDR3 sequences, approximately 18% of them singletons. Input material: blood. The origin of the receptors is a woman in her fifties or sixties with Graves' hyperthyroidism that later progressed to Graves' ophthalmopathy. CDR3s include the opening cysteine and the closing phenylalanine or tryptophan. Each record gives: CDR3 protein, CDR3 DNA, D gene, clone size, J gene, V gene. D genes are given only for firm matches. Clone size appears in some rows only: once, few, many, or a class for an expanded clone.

CSVDGGGGNEQFF TGCAGCGTTGATGGGGGGGGCGGGAATGAGCAGTTCTTC - once TRBJ2-1 TRBV29-1
CANSSDSLGYGYTF TGTGCCAACAGTAGCGACAGTCTTGGCTATGGCTACACCTTC - - TRBJ1-2 TRBV2
CASSFHRGPSSYEQYF TGTGCCAGCAGTTTCCATCGGGGGCCCAGCTCCTACGAGCAGTACTTC - few TRBJ2-7 TRBV12-3/TRBV12-4
CASSLVEGAESPLHF TGTGCCAGCAGTTTGGTAGAAGGGGCGGAATCACCCCTCCACTTT - - TRBJ1-6 TRBV28
CASSHPGTGKYNEQFF TGTGCCAGCAGTCACCCCGGGACAGGGAAATACAATGAGCAGTTCTTC TRBD1 - TRBJ2-1 TRBV6-1
CASGPLRGNHYEQYF TGTGCTAGTGGCCCCCTTAGGGGTAACCACTACGAGCAGTACTTC - many TRBJ2-7 TRBV12-5
CASSLVSGPNYGYTF TGCGCCAGCAGCTTGGTGTCCGGCCCTAACTATGGCTACACCTTC - many TRBJ1-2 TRBV5-1
CATALLAGYEQYF TGCGCGACAGCTTTACTAGCGGGGTACGAGCAGTACTTC TRBD2 - TRBJ2-7 TRBV5-1
CASSITWETNEKLFF TGTGCCAGTAGTATAACCTGGGAAACTAATGAAAAACTGTTTTTT - - TRBJ1-4 TRBV19
CASSEASPGNTNSPLHF TGTGCCAGCAGTGAAGCGAGCCCGGGAAACACGAATTCACCCCTCCACTTT - few TRBJ1-6 TRBV6-1
CASIGAAGTGDGGELFF TGTGCCAGCATCGGGGCCGCCGGGACAGGAGACGGCGGGGAGCTGTTTTTT TRBD1 many TRBJ2-2 TRBV2
CASNPARGSNTGELFF TGTGCCAGTAATCCCGCCAGGGGGAGTAACACCGGGGAGCTGTTTTTT TRBD1 few TRBJ2-2 TRBV19
CASRNRFPYEQYF TGTGCCAGCAGAAACAGGTTCCCCTACGAGCAGTACTTC - - TRBJ2-7 TRBV6-1
CASSQDRWLGSPLHF TGTGCCAGCAGCCAAGATCGGTGGCTTGGGTCACCCCTCCACTTT - many TRBJ1-6 TRBV3-1
CASSLQGQGLSYEQYF TGCGCCAGCAGCTTACAGGGGCAAGGGTTATCCTACGAGCAGTACTTC TRBD1 many TRBJ2-7 TRBV5-1
CASSSGTGSLTEAFF TGCGCCAGCAGTTCCGGGACAGGGTCGCTCACTGAAGCTTTCTTT TRBD1 few TRBJ1-1 TRBV10-2
CASSYEKDYEQYF TGTGCCAGCAGTTACGAAAAGGACTACGAGCAGTACTTC - - TRBJ2-7 TRBV6-5
CSARGLAGDYTGELFF TGCAGTGCTAGAGGACTAGCGGGGGACTACACCGGGGAGCTGTTTTTT TRBD2 - TRBJ2-2 TRBV20-1
CASSPGTGVTTEAFF TGTGCCAGCAGTCCGGGGACAGGGGTAACCACTGAAGCTTTCTTT TRBD1 - TRBJ1-1 TRBV6-1
CSAISIADRNEQFF TGCAGTGCTATCTCAATAGCGGACCGGAATGAGCAGTTCTTC - - TRBJ2-1 TRBV20-1
CASSLVAGAEQETQYF TGTGCCAGCAGTTTAGTCGCGGGGGCCGAACAAGAGACCCAGTACTTC - - TRBJ2-5 TRBV12-3/TRBV12-4
CASSLGAGHFYEQYF TGTGCCAGCAGCTTAGGGGCAGGACACTTCTACGAGCAGTACTTC - many TRBJ2-7 TRBV7-2
CASSLHIVAAGERYGYTF TGTGCCAGCAGCTTGCATATTGTAGCGGCAGGGGAACGCTATGGCTACACCTTC - many TRBJ1-2 TRBV5-6
CAISLTGTGTSEQYF TGTGCCATCAGTTTAACCGGGACAGGGACCTCCGAGCAGTACTTC TRBD1 - TRBJ2-7 TRBV10-3
CSARSVDEQFF TGCAGTGCTAGATCGGTGGATGAGCAGTTCTTC - few TRBJ2-1 TRBV20-1
CASSTHRVTEAFF TGTGCCAGCAGCACCCACCGGGTCACTGAAGCTTTCTTT - - TRBJ1-1 TRBV13
CASSKDRVNQPQHF TGTGCCAGCAGCAAAGACAGGGTCAATCAGCCCCAGCATTTT TRBD1 many TRBJ1-5 TRBV27
CASGGAGDEQYF TGTGCCAGCGGTGGGGCCGGGGACGAGCAGTACTTC - - TRBJ2-7 TRBV19
CSAKGSSYEQYF TGCAGTGCTAAGGGCAGCTCCTACGAGCAGTACTTC - many TRBJ2-7 TRBV20-1